These 27 T cell receptor beta chains share one sample of origin, sequenced in a study of T-cell memory formation after mild COVID-19 (dated by TCRdb to about 2021). Library prep was done by 5' RACE. The instrument given in TCRdb is Illumina NovaSeq 6000. TCRdb reprocessing: public reads trimmed at Q25 with fastp, clones called with MiXCR, in-frame beta chains kept. Identical CDR3 proteins give one entry, which carries the most common genes and DNA. The table for this sample lists about 500,000 distinct CDR3 sequences; around 21% of them were counted only once. The ten largest clones capture around an eighth of the sample. The sample was PBMCs or a T cell subset sorted from them (not recorded which). The receptor source for this set is an adult woman who had mild COVID-19 (a few samples of this study predate the infection). The sample titles of this study are shuffled in the database, so cell type and time point are left out; the donor was told from shared clones.

This clonotype has only a few counts. V gene TRBV12-3 or TRBV12-4 combines with J gene TRBJ2-7, with D perhaps matching TRBD1 (6 bases). The CDR3 has 19 residues. Trimming took off 3 bases at V and 0 bases at J, with 24 bases between the two ends. The CDR3 sequence: CASSLWLPGRGQSSYEQYF. For the CDR3, the DNA is TGTGCCAGCAGTTTGTGGTTACCAGGTAGGGGACAAAGCTCCTACGAGCAGTACTTC.

This clonotype was counted between two and nine times. The chain recombines TRBV7-3 with TRBJ2-6; weak D call: TRBD2 (5 bases). Germline loops: CDR1 SGHTA, CDR2 FQGTGA. This CDR3 is built from 20 residues. Trimming took 1 base from V and 0 from J, leaving 19 bases between them. CDR3 in amino acids: CASSLIGGQAPYSGANVLTF. The CDR3 coding sequence is TGTGCCAGCAGCTTAATTGGCGGGCAGGCTCCGTACTCTGGGGCCAACGTCCTGACTTTC.

Only a few counts were recorded for this clonotype. The chain joins TRBV7-9 to TRBJ2-2; either TRBD1 or TRBD2 may supply D (5 bases each). The CDR3 has 16 residues. Deletions cut 5 bases from V and 1 base from J, with 14 bases between. Per the germline V gene, CDR1 is SEHNR and CDR2 is FQNEAQ (reference sequence). CDR3 sequence: CASSPGDGLNTGELFF. For the CDR3, the DNA is TGTGCCAGCAGCCCTGGGGACGGACTGAACACCGGGGAGCTGTTTTTT.

The chain links TRBV24-1 to TRBJ2-1; 8 bases are shared with TRBD1. The CDR3 consists of 19 residues. After removal of 4 bases from V and 8 bases from J, the junction contained 21 bases not matched to a gene. CDR1 KGHDR and CDR2 SFDVKD come from the germline V gene. The CDR3 reads CATSDPIGQGLTRGDEQFF. As DNA, the CDR3 is TGTGCCACCAGTGACCCGATCGGACAGGGACTTACCAGGGGGGATGAGCAGTTCTTC.

Only a few counts were recorded for this clonotype. This chain connects TRBV6-4 to TRBJ1-4, with 7 bases lining up with TRBD1. The V gene end was trimmed by 6 bases and the J gene end by 3 bases; junction bases not matched to a gene: 7. CDR1 is MRHNA and CDR2 is SNTAGT in the germline V gene. The CDR3 consists of 15 residues. CDR3 coding DNA: TGTGCCAGCAGGAGAACCGGGACAGCTAATGAAAAACTGTTTTTT. Residues: CASRRTGTANEKLFF.

This chain uses TRBV20-1 with TRBJ1-2; the D is unclear. CDR1 is DFQATT and CDR2 is SNEGSKA in the germline V gene (reference sequence). The CDR3 extends over 15 amino acids. The V end lost 0 bases, the J end lost 0 bases, and 11 bases lay between the germline ends. This CDR3 is CSARDSQRTNYGYTF. The CDR3 DNA is TGCAGTGCTAGAGATTCCCAGAGAACTAACTATGGCTACACCTTC.

The rearrangement uses TRBV6-2 or TRBV6-3 and TRBJ1-6, with unresolved D. From germline, CDR1 is MNHEY and CDR2 SVGEGT. CDR3 length: 14 residues. With 7 bases removed from V and 3 bases from J, the gap between germline ends came to 10 bases. The CDR3 is CASTPGVYNSPLHF. Here the CDR3 DNA reads TGTGCCAGCACCCCGGGAGTCTATAATTCACCCCTCCACTTT.

This chain joins TRBV7-8 and TRBJ2-5, with 12 bases fitting TRBD2. From germline, CDR1 is SGHVS and CDR2 FQNEAQ. With V trimmed by 4 bases and J by 1 base, 7 bases remained unmatched. This CDR3 comprises 17 residues. The CDR3 is CASSSPAGLAGQETQYF. The CDR3 coding sequence is TGTGCCAGCAGCTCACCCGCGGGACTAGCGGGCCAAGAGACCCAGTACTTC.

This rearrangement joins TRBV18 to TRBJ2-7; D is unresolved. Germline V lookup: CDR1 KGHSH, CDR2 LQKENI. V lost 2 bases to trimming and J lost 5 bases, with 10 bases between them. This CDR3 spans 13 amino acids. The CDR3, as DNA: TGTGCCAGCTCACCAATTGGGGTGGACGAGCAGTACTTC. Protein: CASSPIGVDEQYF.

The chain uses TRBV7-9 and TRBJ1-2, with 9 bases aligning to TRBD1. This CDR3 region has 14 residues. The V segment lost 5 bases and the J segment 4 bases; nucleotides outside the gene matches: 5. CDR1 and CDR2 (germline): SEHNR, FQNEAQ (reference sequence). CDR3 bases: TGTGCCAGCAGCCCGACGACAGGGGGCTATGGCTACACCTTC. Its translation is CASSPTTGGYGYTF.

The rearrangement uses TRBV20-1 and TRBJ2-2, with TRBD1 matching 7 bases. CDR1 and CDR2 from the germline V gene are DFQATT and SNEGSKA (reference sequence). The CDR3 totals 14 residues. V gave up 7 bases and J gave up 0 bases; unmatched junction bases: 5. The CDR3 nucleotides are TGCAGTGTTGCCGGGACAGCGAACACCGGGGAGCTGTTTTTT. Its translation is CSVAGTANTGELFF.

This clonotype was seen only a few times. The rearrangement joins TRBV24-1 to TRBJ2-3; a possible D gene is TRBD1 (7 bases). V gave up 5 bases and J gave up 0 bases, with 17 bases separating them. The CDR3 extends over 17 amino acids. Germline V CDR1 and CDR2: KGHDR, SFDVKD. CDR3 protein: CATSAVRGDPSTDTQYF. The DNA for the CDR3 is TGTGCCACCAGTGCCGTCAGGGGGGACCCCAGCACAGATACGCAGTATTTT.

The genes are TRBV6-5 and TRBJ2-5; 12 positions agree with TRBD2. The CDR3 consists of 15 residues. Germline CDR1 and CDR2: MNHEY and SVGAGI. The V and J ends lost 6 bases and 3 bases, in that order; junction bases with no gene match: 5. Here the CDR3 DNA reads TGTGCCAGCAGACTAGCGGGAGGTGTTAAAGAGACCCAGTACTTC. Residues: CASRLAGGVKETQYF.

The chain links TRBV4-1 to TRBJ1-6; D is possibly TRBD1 (6 bases). Trimming cost V 6 bases and J 8 bases, with 20 bases left between them. The CDR3 covers 16 residues. Germline lookup yields CDR1 MGHRA and CDR2 YSYEKL. The CDR3 reads CASRYVGGGPYSPLHF. CDR3 bases: TGCGCCAGCAGATACGTGGGAGGGGGACCTTATTCACCCCTCCACTTT.

The chain joins TRBV20-1 to TRBJ2-7; D possibly corresponds to TRBD1 (5 bases). CDR3 length equals 14 residues. V was cut by 3 bases and J by 2 bases, with 14 bases left in between. Germline assignment: CDR1 DFQATT and CDR2 SNEGSKA (reference sequence). The CDR3 protein is CSASETDRAYEQYF. CDR3 DNA: TGCAGTGCTAGCGAAACCGACAGAGCCTACGAGCAGTACTTC.

This chain connects TRBV4-3 to TRBJ2-7; TRBD2 might be the D (5 bases). This CDR3 has 14 amino acids. Trimming cost V 3 bases and J 3 bases, with 12 bases left between them. From germline, CDR1 is LGHNA and CDR2 YSLEER. CDR3 loop: CASSHSSDIYEQYF. As DNA, the CDR3 is TGCGCCAGCAGCCACAGTAGCGACATCTACGAGCAGTACTTC.

This clonotype was seen a few times. V usage is TRBV7-9 and J usage is TRBJ2-5; D is perhaps TRBD2 (6 bases). This CDR3 region has 16 residues. The germline V and J ends were trimmed by 3 bases and 0 bases, with 14 bases remaining between them. The germline V gene has CDR1 SEHNR and CDR2 FQNEAQ (reference sequence). The CDR3 nucleotides are TGTGCCAGCAGCTTCGGAACGGGGGAGTACCAAGAGACCCAGTACTTC. Protein sequence: CASSFGTGEYQETQYF.

The chain links TRBV27 to TRBJ2-3; D is unclear. The V gene lost 5 bases and the J gene lost 2 bases, with 8 bases spanning the gap. CDR1 and CDR2 (germline): MNHEY, SMNVEV (reference sequence). The CDR3 sequence is 13 residues long. CDR3 coding DNA: TGTGCCAGCAGTACCAGCATCACAGATACGCAGTATTTT. It specifies CASSTSITDTQYF.

This clonotype was seen a single time. The chain employs TRBV5-4 and TRBJ1-2; 9 positions agree with TRBD1. From germline, CDR1 is SGHNT and CDR2 YYREEE (reference sequence). This CDR3 has 14 amino acids. Losses at the gene ends were 4 bases for V and 8 bases for J; bases not matched to a gene: 9. In DNA, the CDR3 is TGTGCCAGCAGCCGGGACAGGGAAAGGCCCGGCTACACCTTC. Translating it yields CASSRDRERPGYTF. The variable domain in full, with the rest retrieved from reference TRBV5-4 and TRBJ1-2, is ETGVTQSPTHLIKTRGQQVTLRCSSQSGHNTVSWYQQALGQGPQFIFQYYREEENGRGNFPPRFSGLQFPNYSSELNVNALELDDSALYLCASSRDRERPGYTFGSGTRLTVV.

This clonotype has only a few counts. V and J are TRBV7-9 and TRBJ2-5, with D perhaps given as TRBD1 or TRBD2 (5 bases each). The CDR3 runs 15 residues. Per germline, CDR1 SEHNR and CDR2 FQNEAQ (reference sequence). Trimming pared 2 bases from V and 1 base from J, leaving 11 bases between. The CDR3 reads CASSLRTGTQETQYF. The CDR3 bases are TGTGCCAGCAGCTTAAGGACGGGGACCCAAGAGACCCAGTACTTC.

This clonotype was counted a few times. V gene TRBV20-1 combines with J gene TRBJ2-2; D is uncertain. Germline loops: CDR1 DFQATT, CDR2 SNEGSKA (reference sequence). The CDR3 length is 14 residues. V was pared by 3 bases and J by 1 base, with 9 bases between. CDR3 sequence: CSASFRRNTGELFF. In nucleotides, the CDR3 is TGCAGTGCTAGTTTTCGGAGGAACACCGGGGAGCTGTTTTTT.

V usage is TRBV29-1 and J usage is TRBJ1-2; D might be TRBD1 (5 bases). Trimming removed 5 bases from V and 4 bases from J, with 11 bases in between. The germline V gene encodes CDR1 SQVTM and CDR2 ANQGSEA. The CDR3 extends over 12 amino acids. CDR3 sequence: CSVRGDSYGYTF. The CDR3 DNA reads TGCAGCGTTCGGGGGGATAGCTATGGCTACACCTTC.

This clonotype occurred a few times. The chain combines TRBV27 with TRBJ2-3; 13 bases are shared with TRBD2. CDR3 length: 15 residues. Germline loops: CDR1 MNHEY, CDR2 SMNVEV (reference sequence). V gave up 6 bases and J gave up 5 bases; unmatched junction bases: 5. The DNA of the CDR3 is TGTGCCAGCAGCTGGACTAGCGGGAGTGGAGATACGCAGTATTTT. This translates into CASSWTSGSGDTQYF.

This clonotype was detected only a few times. The V gene is TRBV5-1, the J gene TRBJ2-5; possible D gene TRBD1, 5 bases. Trimming cost V 3 bases and J 0 bases, with 12 bases left between them. There are 15 residues in the CDR3. Germline CDR1 reads SGHRS; CDR2 reads YFSETQ. DNA of the CDR3: TGCGCCAGCAGCTCACCCGAAGGGGACCAAGAGACCCAGTACTTC. It translates to CASSSPEGDQETQYF.

This clonotype was seen a handful of times. The rearrangement joins TRBV7-9 to TRBJ2-1, with D possibly being TRBD2 (6 bases). There are 15 residues in the CDR3. V lost 5 bases to trimming and J lost 2 bases, with 13 bases between them. Germline V gene sequence: CDR1 SEHNR, CDR2 FQNEAQ (reference sequence). The CDR3 DNA reads as TGTGCCAGCAGCAAACTAGCCGGACCCTACAATGAGCAGTTCTTC. Encoded protein: CASSKLAGPYNEQFF.

The chain recombines TRBV6-5 with TRBJ1-2, with D unclear. Germline CDR1 MNHEY, CDR2 SVGAGI. The CDR3 sequence is 14 residues long. Trimming left V 2 bases short and J 6 bases short, with 13 bases between. The CDR3 nucleotides read TGTGCCAGCAGTTACAGGGCAGGACGAAATGGCTACACCTTC. It encodes CASSYRAGRNGYTF.

The chain uses TRBV4-1 and TRBJ2-3; TRBD2 matches 9 bases. Germline V gene lookup returns CDR1 MGHRA and CDR2 YSYEKL. The junction had 7 bases not matched to a gene; V was cut back by 1 base and J by 2 bases. This CDR3 is 17 amino acids long. This CDR3 reads CASSQVAAGGTTDTQYF. CDR3 nucleotide sequence: TGCGCCAGCAGCCAAGTGGCGGCGGGAGGGACCACAGATACGCAGTATTTT.